The next 14 T cell receptor beta chains were all read from a single sample in a study of blood T cell repertoires in COVID-19. Profiling relied on immunoSEQ multiplex PCR, and the TCRdb table lists in-frame clones only, not all of them. The data show some 300,000 clones, over 75% seen once. The source material was PBMCs or T cells enriched from blood (not recorded which). These receptors all come from a middle-aged woman who had recovered from COVID-19.

This chain uses TRBV28 with TRBJ2-7; possible D gene TRBD1, 5 bases. The CDR3 is 16 amino acids. Germline CDR1 reads MDHEN; CDR2 reads SYDVKM. Trimming removed 4 bases at V and 0 bases at J, with 16 bases between. The CDR3 DNA reads as TGTGCCAGCAGTTCCCCTCTACAGGTTAGCTCCTACGAGCAGTACTTC. Its translation: CASSSPLQVSSYEQYF.

This chain joins TRBV4-2 and TRBJ1-2, with D perhaps matching TRBD1 (6 bases). The germline CDR1 and CDR2 sequences are LGHNA and YNFKEQ. Trimming took 7 bases from V and 3 from J, leaving 24 bases between them. The CDR3 totals 17 residues. The CDR3: CASTLSPGERDHYGYTF. In DNA form, the CDR3 reads TGTGCCAGCACCTTGTCCCCAGGGGAAAGAGATCACTATGGCTACACCTTC.

This clone was recorded a few times. The chain has TRBV28 and TRBJ2-7; 7 bases map to TRBD2. Germline CDR1 MDHEN, CDR2 SYDVKM. V lost 3 bases, J lost 9 bases, and 20 bases stayed unmatched. The CDR3 is 17 amino acids. The CDR3 loop reads CASSLPSSRRESARQYF. DNA for the CDR3: TGTGCCAGCAGTTTGCCCTCCTCCAGGCGGGAGTCGGCTCGGCAGTACTTC.

The rearrangement joins TRBV6-5 to TRBJ1-1, with D possibly matching TRBD1 (5 bases). Germline V gives CDR1 MNHEY, CDR2 SVGAGI. V gave up 1 base and J gave up 1 base, with 10 bases separating them. The CDR3 extends over 15 amino acids. The CDR3 here is CASSYFGRANTEAFF. The CDR3 coding sequence is TGTGCCAGCAGTTACTTTGGCAGGGCGAACACTGAAGCTTTCTTT.

This chain links TRBV12-5 with TRBJ2-7; unclear D gene. This CDR3 contains 11 residues. Trimming removed 5 bases from V and 2 bases from J, with 4 bases in between. The germline gives CDR1 LGHNT, CDR2 FRNRAP. The CDR3 spells CASGPTYEQYF. CDR3 in DNA: TGTGCTAGTGGTCCAACCTACGAGCAGTACTTC.

The rearrangement joins TRBV29-1 to TRBJ2-1; TRBD1 matches 8 bases. The ends lost 6 bases at V and 5 bases at J; junction bases unmatched: 9. Germline loops: CDR1 SQVTM, CDR2 ANQGSEA. CDR3 length: 14 amino acids. In nucleotides, the CDR3 is TGCAGCGTACAGGGGGATCAGGTAGACAATGAGCAGTTCTTC. Its protein is CSVQGDQVDNEQFF.

The chain carries TRBV19 and TRBJ1-1; 7 bases align to TRBD1. J lost 6 bases, V lost 5 bases, and 15 bases had no gene match. The CDR3 length is 16 residues. Germline CDR1 is LNHDA and CDR2 is SQIVND (reference sequence). The CDR3 DNA follows: TGTGCCAGTAGTCGAGGATTTAACAGGGGAAGGCCTGAAGCTTTCTTT. This translates into CASSRGFNRGRPEAFF.

To note about this clone: Other DNA sequences in this specimen translate into the identical CDR3. The chain uses TRBV9 and TRBJ2-1; 7 bases match TRBD2. The CDR3 is 15 amino acids. V gave up 0 bases and J gave up 3 bases; unmatched junction bases: 3. Germline V gene lookup returns CDR1 SGDLS and CDR2 YYNGEE. The DNA for the CDR3 is TGTGCCAGCAGCGTAGTATCGGGAGGCTACAATGAGCAGTTCTTC. As protein: CASSVVSGGYNEQFF.

The V gene is TRBV2, the J gene TRBJ2-7, with D tentatively TRBD2 (6 bases). Trimming shortened V by 4 bases and J by 3 bases, and 10 bases separated the two germline ends. The CDR3 is 13 residues long. Germline CDR1 reads SNHLY; CDR2 reads FYNNEI. The CDR3 region has the DNA TGTGCCAGCAGTGCGCGGGGATACTACGAGCAGTACTTC. Residues: CASSARGYYEQYF.

The V gene is TRBV18, the J gene TRBJ2-2; the D gene is possibly TRBD2 (6 bases). Germline V gene data show CDR1 as KGHSH and CDR2 as LQKENI. This CDR3 region has 16 residues. Deletions cut 0 bases from V and 4 bases from J, with 12 bases between. CDR3 loop: CASSPPLGGATGELFF. For the CDR3, the DNA is TGTGCCAGCTCACCACCTCTCGGGGGAGCCACCGGGGAGCTGTTTTTT.

This chain joins TRBV7-9 and TRBJ2-5, with D hard to call. Germline V gene lookup returns CDR1 SEHNR and CDR2 FQNEAQ (reference sequence). The CDR3 runs to 11 residues. Trimming shortened V by 4 bases and J by 5 bases, and 5 bases separated the two germline ends. For the CDR3, the DNA is TGTGCCAGCAGCTCACGGGAGACCCAGTACTTC. It translates to CASSSRETQYF.

The CDR3: CASSYSTANEQYF. In nucleotides, the CDR3 is TGTGCCAGCAGTTACTCGACAGCGAACGAGCAGTACTTC. The chain links TRBV6-5 to TRBJ2-7; D might be TRBD1 (5 bases). This CDR3 has 13 amino acids. Germline CDR1 is MNHEY and CDR2 is SVGAGI. Trimming left V 0 bases short and J 5 bases short, with 8 bases between.

The table lists this clone with a count of one. The chain couples TRBV15 to TRBJ1-4; 7 bases are a match to TRBD1. The germline gives CDR1 LNHNV, CDR2 YYDKDF (reference sequence). CDR3 length: 17 residues. V trimming: 0 bases; J trimming: 7 bases; junction bases outside the gene matches: 11. CDR3 loop: CATSRDYRGTDPEKLFF. CDR3 nucleotides: TGTGCCACCAGCAGAGATTACCGTGGGACAGATCCTGAAAAACTGTTTTTT.

The CDR3 DNA reads TGTGCCAGTGGTACCGGGACAGGGGACGAGCAGTACTTC. This translates into CASGTGTGDEQYF. The chain has TRBV19 and TRBJ2-7; the match to TRBD1 covers 10 bases. Germline CDR1 LNHDA, CDR2 SQIVND (reference sequence). The trim removed 8 bases at V and 5 bases at J, leaving 6 bases unmatched. This CDR3 has 13 amino acids.